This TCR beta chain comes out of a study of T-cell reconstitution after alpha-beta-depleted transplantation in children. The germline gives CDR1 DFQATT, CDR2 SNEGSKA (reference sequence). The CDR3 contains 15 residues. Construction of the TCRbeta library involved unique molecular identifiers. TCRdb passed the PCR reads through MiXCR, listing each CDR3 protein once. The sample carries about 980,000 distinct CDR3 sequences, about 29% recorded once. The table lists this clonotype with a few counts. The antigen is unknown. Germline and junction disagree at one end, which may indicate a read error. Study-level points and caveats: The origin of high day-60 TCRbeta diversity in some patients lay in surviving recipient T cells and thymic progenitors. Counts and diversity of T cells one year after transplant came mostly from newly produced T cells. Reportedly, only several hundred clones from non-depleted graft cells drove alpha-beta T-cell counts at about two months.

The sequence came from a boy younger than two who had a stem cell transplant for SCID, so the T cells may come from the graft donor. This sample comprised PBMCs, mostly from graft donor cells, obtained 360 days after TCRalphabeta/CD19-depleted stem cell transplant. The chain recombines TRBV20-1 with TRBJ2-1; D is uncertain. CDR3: CSAARTLTENNERFF. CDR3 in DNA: TGCAGTGCTGCTAGGACCCTTACTGAGAACAATGAGCGGTTCTTC.